These T cell receptor beta chains were read from a single sample in a study of cytomegalovirus exposure and HLA in healthy donors. The table came from immunoSEQ multiplex PCR; TCRdb's copy has only in-frame clones and leaves some out. The sample has some 160,000 clones; 55% to 85% are singletons. The sequenced material came from PBMCs. The receptors were gathered from a man aged 35 to 55 in good health and CMV-seronegative. The CDR3 runs from the conserved cysteine through the conserved F or W. D genes are given only for firm matches. A clone size is listed for some rows: how often the clone was seen (once, few, many), or a class if it is expanded.

cdr3_length: 13; j_call: TRBJ2-1; clone_size: once; v_call: TRBV14; d_call: -; cdr3_aa: CASSLGSYNEQFF; cdr3_nt: TGTGCCAGCAGCCTGGGCAGTTACAATGAGCAGTTCTTC
cdr3_length: 16; j_call: TRBJ2-7; clone_size: -; v_call: TRBV7-8; d_call: TRBD2; cdr3_aa: CASSLMEEREVNEQYF; cdr3_nt: TGTGCCAGCAGCTTAATGGAAGAGCGGGAGGTAAACGAGCAGTACTTC
cdr3_length: 16; j_call: TRBJ2-3; clone_size: few; v_call: TRBV6-1; d_call: TRBD1; cdr3_aa: CASSEGGDRVTDTQYF; cdr3_nt: TGTGCCAGCAGTGAAGGGGGGGACAGGGTCACAGATACGCAGTATTTT
cdr3_length: 12; j_call: TRBJ1-5; clone_size: -; v_call: TRBV30; d_call: -; cdr3_aa: CAWSVPGQPQHF; cdr3_nt: TGTGCCTGGAGTGTACCAGGTCAGCCCCAGCATTTT
cdr3_length: 13; j_call: TRBJ1-2; clone_size: -; v_call: TRBV2; d_call: -; cdr3_aa: CASSPSGGYGYTF; cdr3_nt: TGTGCCAGCAGTCCGAGCGGGGGTTATGGCTACACCTTC
cdr3_length: 14; j_call: TRBJ1-4; clone_size: once; v_call: TRBV5-1; d_call: TRBD1; cdr3_aa: CASSQTGGNEKLFF; cdr3_nt: TGCGCCAGCAGCCAGACAGGGGGAAATGAAAAACTGTTTTTT
cdr3_length: 14; j_call: TRBJ2-5; clone_size: -; v_call: TRBV7-3; d_call: TRBD2; cdr3_aa: CASSLAGEWETQYF; cdr3_nt: TGTGCCAGCAGCTTGGCGGGGGAGTGGGAGACCCAGTACTTC
cdr3_length: 14; j_call: TRBJ1-2; clone_size: -; v_call: TRBV6-5; d_call: TRBD1; cdr3_aa: CASSYLTGEEGYTF; cdr3_nt: TGTGCCAGCAGTTACCTCACAGGGGAAGAAGGCTACACCTTC
cdr3_length: 14; j_call: TRBJ2-7; clone_size: -; v_call: TRBV5-4; d_call: TRBD1; cdr3_aa: CASSSRTGAPEQYF; cdr3_nt: TGTGCCAGCAGCTCCAGGACAGGGGCCCCCGAGCAGTACTTC
cdr3_length: 15; j_call: TRBJ2-5; clone_size: -; v_call: TRBV28; d_call: -; cdr3_aa: CASSQIDRLQETQYF; cdr3_nt: TGTGCCAGCAGCCAAATAGACAGGCTCCAAGAGACCCAGTACTTC
cdr3_length: 13; j_call: TRBJ2-3; clone_size: -; v_call: TRBV6-4; d_call: -; cdr3_aa: CASSSSSTDTQYF; cdr3_nt: TGTGCCAGCAGTTCTAGCTCCACAGATACGCAGTATTTT
cdr3_length: 16; j_call: TRBJ1-3; clone_size: -; v_call: TRBV27; d_call: -; cdr3_aa: CASSPLSGHSGNTIYF; cdr3_nt: TGTGCCAGCAGCCCCCTCTCCGGACACTCTGGAAACACCATATATTTT
cdr3_length: 14; j_call: TRBJ1-5; clone_size: -; v_call: TRBV19; d_call: TRBD1; cdr3_aa: CASSPDRVDQPQNF; cdr3_nt: TGTGCCAGTAGTCCAGACAGGGTAGATCAGCCCCAGAATTTT
cdr3_length: 15; j_call: TRBJ1-2; clone_size: -; v_call: TRBV5-1; d_call: TRBD1; cdr3_aa: CASSDQPGTGCGYTF; cdr3_nt: TGCGCCAGCAGCGATCAACCCGGGACAGGGTGTGGCTACACCTTC
cdr3_length: 15; j_call: TRBJ1-1; clone_size: -; v_call: TRBV5-1; d_call: TRBD1; cdr3_aa: CASSLTGTGGTEAFF; cdr3_nt: TGCGCCAGCAGCCTAACCGGGACAGGGGGCACTGAAGCTTTCTTT
cdr3_length: 13; j_call: TRBJ1-5; clone_size: -; v_call: TRBV7-9; d_call: -; cdr3_aa: CASQGPGNQPQHF; cdr3_nt: TGTGCCAGCCAAGGACCGGGGAATCAGCCCCAGCATTTT
cdr3_length: 13; j_call: TRBJ1-6; clone_size: -; v_call: TRBV6-5; d_call: TRBD1; cdr3_aa: CASSRGQDSPLHF; cdr3_nt: TGTGCCAGCAGTAGAGGACAGGATTCACCCCTCCACTTT
cdr3_length: 14; j_call: TRBJ1-5; clone_size: -; v_call: TRBV7-2; d_call: TRBD1; cdr3_aa: CASSSGQGSQPQHF; cdr3_nt: TGTGCCAGCAGCTCCGGACAGGGCAGTCAGCCCCAGCATTTT
cdr3_length: 16; j_call: TRBJ2-7; clone_size: -; v_call: TRBV7-6; d_call: -; cdr3_aa: CASSRRPGGAVYEQYF; cdr3_nt: TGTGCCAGCAGCCGTAGACCGGGGGGCGCAGTCTACGAGCAGTACTTC
cdr3_length: 15; j_call: TRBJ2-5; clone_size: -; v_call: TRBV10-1; d_call: -; cdr3_aa: CASSEDLTGKETQYF; cdr3_nt: TGCGCCAGCAGTGAGGATCTGACGGGTAAAGAGACCCAGTACTTC
cdr3_length: 14; j_call: TRBJ1-1; clone_size: -; v_call: TRBV15; d_call: -; cdr3_aa: CATSIRQGSTEAFF; cdr3_nt: TGTGCCACCAGCATTCGGCAGGGGAGCACTGAAGCTTTCTTT
cdr3_length: 14; j_call: TRBJ1-5; clone_size: -; v_call: TRBV5-1; d_call: -; cdr3_aa: CASSTGFGVQPQHF; cdr3_nt: TGCGCCAGCTCCACAGGGTTCGGGGTGCAGCCCCAGCATTTT
cdr3_length: 14; j_call: TRBJ2-5; clone_size: -; v_call: TRBV7-6; d_call: TRBD1; cdr3_aa: CASSSTGQQETQYF; cdr3_nt: TGTGCCAGCAGCTCGACAGGGCAACAAGAGACCCAGTACTTC
cdr3_length: 14; j_call: TRBJ2-5; clone_size: -; v_call: TRBV10-2; d_call: TRBD2; cdr3_aa: CASSATSEEETQYF; cdr3_nt: TGCGCCAGCAGTGCGACTAGCGAGGAAGAGACCCAGTACTTC
cdr3_length: 16; j_call: TRBJ1-2; clone_size: few; v_call: TRBV13; d_call: TRBD1; cdr3_aa: CASSLGRGQGAPGYTF; cdr3_nt: TGTGCCAGCAGCTTAGGCCGGGGCCAGGGGGCTCCTGGCTACACCTTC
cdr3_length: 16; j_call: TRBJ1-1; clone_size: -; v_call: TRBV27; d_call: TRBD1; cdr3_aa: CASSYAGGWLRSEAFF; cdr3_nt: TGTGCCAGCAGTTACGCAGGGGGGTGGCTTCGGTCTGAAGCTTTCTTT